The 20 T cell receptor beta chains in this list originate from one sample, sequenced in a study of T cell responses to AZD1222 COVID-19 vaccine. TCRdb keeps only in-frame clones here, not all; method: immunoSEQ multiplex PCR. The sample includes about 160,000 clones, just over 90% of them seen just once. The sequencing used peripheral blood, collected 28 days after the second AZD1222 dose. The receptors here all came from an adult who received the AZD1222 COVID-19 vaccine.

This chain uses TRBV12-3 or TRBV12-4 with TRBJ1-1, with D possibly matching TRBD1 (6 bases). Trimming left V 0 bases short and J 11 bases short, with 10 bases between. The CDR3 is 12 amino acids. The CDR3 reads CASSLAQGRAFF. The CDR3 DNA follows: TGTGCCAGCAGTTTAGCCCAGGGGCGCGCTTTCTTT.

This chain joins TRBV3-1 (or the pseudogene TRBV3-2) and TRBJ1-1; weak D call: TRBD1 (6 bases). Germline V CDR1 and CDR2: LGHDT, YNNKEL (reference sequence). This CDR3 comprises 14 residues. Deletions cut 2 bases from V and 5 bases from J, with 12 bases between. As DNA, the CDR3 is TGTGCCAGCAGCCAATTCTTGACAGGAACTGAAGCTTTCTTT. The encoded protein is CASSQFLTGTEAFF.

V and J are TRBV11-1 and TRBJ1-2; D uncertain. The length of the CDR3 is 13 residues. Between the trimmed V and J ends, which lost 1 base and 7 bases, there was a span of 10 bases. CDR1 is SGHAT, CDR2 FQDESV, per germline (reference sequence). The CDR3 DNA sequence: TGTGCCAGCAGCTTAGGCCGCCAACGTGGCTACACCTTC. This codes for CASSLGRQRGYTF.

The rearrangement uses TRBV7-6 and TRBJ1-6, with D possibly matching TRBD1 (6 bases). Germline CDR1 reads SGHVS; CDR2 reads FNYEAQ. This CDR3 has 15 residues. V shed 4 bases and J shed 2 bases, with 9 bases lying between them. The CDR3 DNA reads TGTGCCAGCAGCTCAAACAGGGCCTATAATTCACCCCTCCACTTT. This encodes CASSSNRAYNSPLHF.

The chain has TRBV5-6 and TRBJ1-6; a weak D match, TRBD1 (6 bases). The CDR3 runs to 18 residues. V was cut by 0 bases and J by 5 bases, with 18 bases left in between. The germline V gene encodes CDR1 SGHDT and CDR2 YYEEEE. This CDR3 is CASSLAGGQEYNNSPLHF. The CDR3 nucleotides read TGTGCCAGCAGCTTGGCGGGGGGCCAAGAATATAATAATTCACCCCTCCACTTT.

The rearrangement links TRBV5-5 to TRBJ2-3, with D hard to call. V was cut by 2 bases and J by 2 bases, with 15 bases left in between. CDR3 length equals 16 residues. CDR1 and CDR2 (germline): SGHKS, YYEKEE (reference sequence). The CDR3 loop reads CASSLRTSRTTDTQYF. For the CDR3, the DNA is TGTGCCAGCAGCTTACGGACGAGTAGGACCACAGATACGCAGTATTTT. The full variable domain, with the rest looked up from reference TRBV5-5 and TRBJ2-3, is DAGVTQSPTHLIKTRGQQVTLRCSPISGHKSVSWYQQVLGQGPQFIFQYYEKEERGRGNFPDRFSARQFPNYSSELNVNALLLGDSALYLCASSLRTSRTTDTQYFGPGTRLTVL.

This clone was seen once. The CDR3 here is CASSLAPLNTEAFF. DNA for the CDR3: TGTGCCAGCAGCTTGGCCCCATTGAACACTGAAGCTTTCTTT. The chain uses TRBV5-6 and TRBJ1-1; the D is unclear. The CDR3 totals 14 residues. Between the trimmed V and J ends, which lost 0 bases and 0 bases, there was a span of 6 bases. Germline CDR1 is SGHDT and CDR2 is YYEEEE.

This sequence joins TRBV9 and TRBJ2-6, with 7 bases that match TRBD1. The CDR3 is 19 amino acids. Trimming at V came to 1 base and at J to 0 bases, leaving 10 bases not matched to a gene. CDR1 and CDR2 from the germline V gene are SGDLS and YYNGEE. CDR3 in DNA: TGTGCCAGCAGCGTAAACCCCGGACAGGACCACTCTGGGGCCAACGTCCTGACTTTC. It encodes CASSVNPGQDHSGANVLTF.

The V gene is TRBV6-5, the J gene TRBJ1-1; no clear D. The CDR3 sequence is 13 residues long. Trimming took off 5 bases at V and 4 bases at J, with 11 bases between the two ends. In germline, CDR1 is MNHEY, CDR2 SVGAGI. The chain's CDR3 is CASSSLMSTEAFF. CDR3 bases: TGTGCCAGCAGTAGCCTGATGAGCACTGAAGCTTTCTTT.

The gene calls are TRBV12-3 or TRBV12-4 and TRBJ1-6, with D unclear. The CDR3 sequence is 13 residues long. V lost 6 bases to trimming and J lost 8 bases, with 11 bases between them. In DNA form, the CDR3 reads TGTGCCAGCAGCCCGTGGCTGGATTCACCCCTCCACTTT. This encodes CASSPWLDSPLHF.

The chain recombines TRBV2 with TRBJ1-1; weak D call: TRBD1 (5 bases). The ends were cut back, 10 bases at V and 3 bases at J, with 12 bases in the middle. This CDR3 comprises 12 residues. CDR1 is SNHLY and CDR2 is FYNNEI in the germline V gene. CDR3 loop: CANLLGDTEAFF. Here the CDR3 DNA reads TGTGCCAATCTACTAGGGGACACTGAAGCTTTCTTT.

The rearrangement joins TRBV5-1 to TRBJ2-3; D ambiguous. Trimming took 5 bases from V and 1 from J, leaving 8 bases between them. In germline, CDR1 is SGHRS, CDR2 YFSETQ. CDR3 size: 13 residues. CDR3 amino acids: CASSTGGTDTQYF. The CDR3 DNA is TGCGCCAGCAGTACTGGGGGCACAGATACGCAGTATTTT.

V is TRBV6-5 and J is TRBJ1-1; D not certain. CDR1 and CDR2 from the germline V gene are MNHEY and SVGAGI. This CDR3 has 15 amino acids. V lost 6 bases and J 0 bases, leaving 14 bases between the germline ends. Here the CDR3 reads CASSGKGSLNTEAFF. In DNA form, the CDR3 reads TGTGCCAGCAGCGGGAAGGGAAGCTTGAACACTGAAGCTTTCTTT.

This chain joins TRBV5-1 and TRBJ1-6; D not resolved. The V end lost 5 bases, the J end lost 5 bases, and 14 bases lay between the germline ends. The CDR3 covers 15 residues. Germline CDR1 SGHRS, CDR2 YFSETQ. Here the CDR3 DNA reads TGCGCCAGCAGTGCTGAAAGCGCCAATAATTCACCCCTCCACTTT. Protein sequence: CASSAESANNSPLHF.

The genes are TRBV23-1 and TRBJ1-5; TRBD1 aligns across 8 bases. TRBV23-1 belongs to the ORF category, with a function that is uncertain. This CDR3 has 17 residues. V lost 9 bases, J lost 4 bases, and 17 bases stayed unmatched. The CDR3 protein is CARPPRKRTGRNQPQHF. Written as DNA, the CDR3 is TGCGCCAGGCCGCCCAGAAAACGGACAGGGCGGAATCAGCCCCAGCATTTT.

In DNA form, the CDR3 reads TGTGCCAGTAGTAAAACTAGCGGGGGGGCCCCCGGGGAGCTGTTTTTT. This sequence encodes CASSKTSGGAPGELFF. The J gene is TRBJ2-2, the V gene TRBV19; 13 nucleotides align to TRBD2. The CDR3 has 16 amino acids. Looked up from germline, CDR1 is LNHDA and CDR2 is SQIVND (reference sequence). Trimming cost V 4 bases and J 6 bases; bases outside gene matches: 5.

V and J are TRBV7-8 and TRBJ1-1; D is unclear. There are 17 residues in the CDR3. Germline V gene data show CDR1 as SGHVS and CDR2 as FQNEAQ. Trimming took 0 bases from V and 0 from J, leaving 14 bases between them. In nucleotides, the CDR3 is TGTGCCAGCAGCTTAGCACAAAGTCCCATTATGAACACTGAAGCTTTCTTT. Encoded protein: CASSLAQSPIMNTEAFF.

J is TRBJ1-1 and V is TRBV27; no clear D. Looked up from germline, CDR1 is MNHEY and CDR2 is SMNVEV (reference sequence). The V gene lost 2 bases and the J gene lost 1 base, with 5 bases spanning the gap. The CDR3 is 13 amino acids. The CDR3 coding sequence is TGTGCCAGCAGTTTAAGCTGGAACACTGAAGCTTTCTTT. Translating gives CASSLSWNTEAFF.

V and J are TRBV7-6 and TRBJ2-7, with TRBD1 matching 8 bases. This CDR3 is built from 13 residues. Germline CDR1 and CDR2: SGHVS and FNYEAQ. J lost 4 bases, V lost 5 bases, and 4 bases had no gene match. In DNA, the CDR3 is TGTGCCAGCAGCCCATACAGGGGGTACGAGCAGTACTTC. Translated, it gives CASSPYRGYEQYF.

V is TRBV4-1 and J is TRBJ1-3, with D possibly being TRBD1 (6 bases). The CDR3 length is 18 residues. CDR1 and CDR2 from the germline V gene are MGHRA and YSYEKL. V was shortened by 3 bases and J by 0 bases, with 18 bases between the two germline ends. CDR3 DNA: TGCGCCAGCAGCCAGAGAACCCAGGGGTCGGGCTCTGGAAACACCATATATTTT. It encodes CASSQRTQGSGSGNTIYF.